The present T cell receptor (beta chain) was sequenced within a study of T cell responses to AZD1222 COVID-19 vaccine. Study observations and caveats: Clonal diversity was possibly underestimated, and white British individuals and females predominated among donors.

Germline V lookup: CDR1 WSHSY, CDR2 SAAADI. The CDR3 runs 14 residues. The junction had 9 bases not matched to a gene; V was cut back by 8 bases and J by 8 bases. Using immunoSEQ multiplex PCR, the repertoire was profiled, and TCRdb retains in-frame clones only, with some absent. Among 100,000 to 150,000 clones listed, 85% to 90% were seen once. Note on this clone: Its antigen is unknown.

This receptor was identified in an adult who received the AZD1222 COVID-19 vaccine. The sequences come from peripheral blood, collected 28 days after the second AZD1222 dose. The chain joins TRBV10-2 to TRBJ2-1; 10 nucleotides align to TRBD1. CDR3 region: CASGTGQGGDEQFF. As DNA, the CDR3 is TGCGCCAGCGGAACAGGACAGGGGGGGGATGAGCAGTTCTTC.